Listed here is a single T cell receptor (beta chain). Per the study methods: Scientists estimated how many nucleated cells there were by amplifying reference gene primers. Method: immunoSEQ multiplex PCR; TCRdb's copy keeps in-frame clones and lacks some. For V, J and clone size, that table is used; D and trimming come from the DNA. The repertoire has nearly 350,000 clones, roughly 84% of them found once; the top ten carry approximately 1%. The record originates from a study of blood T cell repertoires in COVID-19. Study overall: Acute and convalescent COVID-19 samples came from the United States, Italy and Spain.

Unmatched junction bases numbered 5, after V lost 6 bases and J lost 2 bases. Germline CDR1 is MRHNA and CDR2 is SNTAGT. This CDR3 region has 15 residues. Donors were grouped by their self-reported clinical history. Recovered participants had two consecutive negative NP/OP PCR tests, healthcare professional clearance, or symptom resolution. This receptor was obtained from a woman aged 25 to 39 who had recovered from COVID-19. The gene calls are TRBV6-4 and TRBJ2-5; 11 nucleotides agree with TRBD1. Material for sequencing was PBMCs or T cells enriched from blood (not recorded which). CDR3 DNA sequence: TGTGCCAGCAGCGACGGGACAGGGGGGCAAGAGACCCAGTACTTC. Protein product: CASSDGTGGQETQYF.